This passage covers 3 T cell receptor beta chains from one sample sequenced in a study of patients and donors after allogeneic stem cell transplantation. One entry per CDR3 protein, called by TCRdb with MiXCR from the RT-PCR reads. The sample consists of hundreds of thousands of distinct CDR3 sequences, roughly 16% of them appearing once. Sequencing was carried out using blood, either unsorted or a sorted T cell fraction (not recorded which). Receptors originate from a human donor who was either an allogeneic HSCT recipient or a stem cell or donor lymphocyte infusion donor (not recorded which). It is not recorded whose cells these are; they may come from a transplant donor.

In its sample, this clonotype was seen a few times. Here the CDR3 reads CASSFGMRYYGYTF. CDR3 DNA: TGTGCCAGCAGTTTCGGCATGAGATACTATGGCTACACCTTC. The genes are TRBV12-3 or TRBV12-4 and TRBJ1-2; D is unresolved. V was pared by 3 bases and J by 3 bases, with 11 bases between. The CDR3 totals 14 residues.

This clonotype occurred a few times. The chain uses TRBV29-1 and TRBJ1-2, with TRBD1 identical over 12 bases. This CDR3 contains 13 residues. The germline CDR1 and CDR2 sequences are SQVTM and ANQGSEA. J was trimmed by 8 bases and V by 6 bases; bases with no gene match: 7. CDR3 DNA: TGCAGCGTAAGGGACAGGGGGCCTGAAGGCTACACCTTC. Its protein is CSVRDRGPEGYTF.

This chain uses TRBV20-1 with TRBJ2-1; D remains unclear. Looked up from germline, CDR1 is DFQATT and CDR2 is SNEGSKA (reference sequence). CDR3 length: 14 amino acids. The germline V and J ends were trimmed by 0 bases and 4 bases, with 10 bases remaining between them. Here the CDR3 reads CSARDRLRYNEQFF. The DNA for the CDR3 is TGCAGTGCTAGAGATCGCCTCCGATACAATGAGCAGTTCTTC.